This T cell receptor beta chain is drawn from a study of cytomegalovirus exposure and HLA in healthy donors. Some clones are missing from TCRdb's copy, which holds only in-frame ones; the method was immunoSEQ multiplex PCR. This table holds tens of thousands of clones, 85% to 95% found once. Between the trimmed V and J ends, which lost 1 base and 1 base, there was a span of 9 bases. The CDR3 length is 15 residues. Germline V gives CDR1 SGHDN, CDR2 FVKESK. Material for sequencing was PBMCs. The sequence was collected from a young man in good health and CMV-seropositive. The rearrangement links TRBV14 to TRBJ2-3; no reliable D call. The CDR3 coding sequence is TGTGCCAGCAGCCAAGTAGCAGCCCGCACAGATACGCAGTATTTT. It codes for CASSQVAARTDTQYF.